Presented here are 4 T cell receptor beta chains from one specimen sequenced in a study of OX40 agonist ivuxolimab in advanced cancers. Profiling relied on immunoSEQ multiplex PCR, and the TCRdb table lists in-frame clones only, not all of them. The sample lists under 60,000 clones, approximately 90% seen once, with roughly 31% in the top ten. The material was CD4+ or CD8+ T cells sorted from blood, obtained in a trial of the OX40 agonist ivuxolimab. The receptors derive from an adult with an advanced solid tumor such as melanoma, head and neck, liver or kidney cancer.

This chain's CDR3 is CASSDEYNEQFF. The CDR3 nucleotides read TGTGCCAGCAGTGACGAGTACAATGAGCAGTTCTTC. The rearrangement links TRBV27 to TRBJ2-1, with no clear D. Germline V lookup: CDR1 MNHEY, CDR2 SMNVEV (reference sequence). Trimming removed 5 bases at V and 4 bases at J, with 6 bases between. There are 12 residues in the CDR3.

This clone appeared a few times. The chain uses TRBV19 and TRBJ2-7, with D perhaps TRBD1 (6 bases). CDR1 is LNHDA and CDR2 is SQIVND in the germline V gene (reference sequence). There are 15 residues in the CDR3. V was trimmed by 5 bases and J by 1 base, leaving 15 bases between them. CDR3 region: CASSFFLGGSYEQYF. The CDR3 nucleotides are TGTGCCAGTAGTTTCTTTTTAGGGGGTTCCTACGAGCAGTACTTC.

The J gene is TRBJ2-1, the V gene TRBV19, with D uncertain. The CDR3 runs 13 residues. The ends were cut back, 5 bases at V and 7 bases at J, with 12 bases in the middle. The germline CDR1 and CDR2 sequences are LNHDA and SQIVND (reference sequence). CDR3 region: CASSAALGNEQFF. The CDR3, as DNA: TGTGCCAGTAGTGCGGCCCTTGGGAATGAGCAGTTCTTC.

The CDR3, as DNA: TGTGCCAGTAGGTTGAGGGTGAACGATTTGGGGACCCAGTACTTC. As protein: CASRLRVNDLGTQYF. The chain links TRBV19 to TRBJ2-5; D is possibly TRBD2 (5 bases). This CDR3 has 15 amino acids. CDR1 is LNHDA and CDR2 is SQIVND in the germline V gene (reference sequence). V was cut by 6 bases and J by 7 bases, with 21 bases left in between. Using reference TRBV19 and TRBJ2-5 for the parts outside the CDR3, the full variable domain is DGGITQSPKYLFRKEGQNVTLSCEQNLNHDAMYWYRQDPGQGLRLIYYSQIVNDFQKGDIAEGYSVSREKKESFPLTVTSAQKNPTAFYLCASRLRVNDLGTQYFGPGTRLLVL.